The rows below give T cell receptor beta chains drawn from one sample of a study of blood T cells in healthy people across ages. MiXCR, run by TCRdb on the 5' RACE reads, gives a single entry per CDR3 protein. The repertoire holds 700,000 to 900,000 distinct CDR3 sequences, roughly 50% seen once, with approximately 40% in the top ten. The specimen was blood. These receptors were collected from an elderly man in good health. Each CDR3 is given with its conserved first and last residue. The order of the fields is D gene, V gene, J gene, clone size, CDR3 protein, CDR3 DNA. The D gene is left open where the match is weak. Clone size, where shown, is once, few, many, or a class for clones that have expanded.

D: NA
V: TRBV6-6
J: TRBJ2-1
size: few
CDR3: CASRAEGGRADNEQFF
DNA: TGTGCCAGCAGGGCTGAGGGGGGGAGGGCCGACAATGAGCAGTTCTTC

D: NA
V: TRBV6-6
J: TRBJ2-7
size: NA
CDR3: CASSAGDLYEQYF
DNA: TGTGCCAGCAGTGCCGGGGACCTCTACGAGCAGTACTTC

D: NA
V: TRBV24-1
J: TRBJ1-2
size: NA
CDR3: CATSDANFYGYTF
DNA: TGTGCCACCAGTGATGCCAATTTCTATGGCTACACCTTC

D: NA
V: TRBV2
J: TRBJ2-1
size: NA
CDR3: CASTRLVYNEQFF
DNA: TGTGCCAGCACCAGACTAGTCTACAATGAGCAGTTCTTC

D: TRBD1
V: TRBV4-1
J: TRBJ2-7
size: NA
CDR3: CASSQVYRQGYVQYF
DNA: TGCGCCAGCAGCCAAGTTTACAGACAGGGATACGTGCAGTACTTC

D: TRBD1
V: TRBV6-7
J: TRBJ1-6
size: NA
CDR3: CASTEGQHNSPLHF
DNA: TGTGCCAGCACCGAGGGACAGCATAATTCACCCCTCCACTTT

D: NA
V: TRBV29-1
J: TRBJ2-5
size: NA
CDR3: CSVVGVVETQYF
DNA: TGCAGCGTTGTTGGGGTCGTAGAGACCCAGTACTTC

D: NA
V: TRBV6-2/TRBV6-3
J: TRBJ2-6
size: NA
CDR3: CASRSPGANVLTF
DNA: TGTGCCAGCAGGTCACCCGGGGCCAACGTCCTGACTTTC

D: NA
V: TRBV3-1
J: TRBJ2-3
size: NA
CDR3: CASSQETRVGTDTQYF
DNA: TGTGCCAGCAGCCAAGAGACGCGTGTTGGCACAGATACGCAGTATTTT

D: NA
V: TRBV2
J: TRBJ2-3
size: NA
CDR3: CAGTERLFTDTQYF
DNA: TGTGCCGGCACCGAAAGGTTATTCACAGATACGCAGTATTTT

D: TRBD1
V: TRBV7-9
J: TRBJ2-7
size: NA
CDR3: CASSPGQGWYEQYF
DNA: TGTGCCAGCAGCCCAGGACAGGGGTGGTACGAGCAGTACTTC

D: TRBD2
V: TRBV7-2
J: TRBJ2-5
size: NA
CDR3: CASSLNGRYQETQYF
DNA: TGTGCCAGCAGCTTAAACGGGAGGTACCAAGAGACCCAGTACTTC

D: NA
V: TRBV6-1
J: TRBJ2-5
size: few
CDR3: CASSVGTSPREQYF
DNA: TGTGCCAGCAGTGTCGGGACCTCGCCGCGAGAGCAGTACTTC

D: TRBD2
V: TRBV18
J: TRBJ2-5
size: NA
CDR3: CASSPVGGIWYF
DNA: TGTGCCAGCTCACCTGTGGGAGGGATTTGGTACTTC

D: NA
V: TRBV2
J: TRBJ1-5
size: NA
CDR3: CASSEAKDGRNQPQHF
DNA: TGTGCCAGCAGTGAAGCTAAGGACGGGCGCAATCAGCCCCAGCATTTT

D: NA
V: TRBV20-1
J: TRBJ2-3
size: few
CDR3: CSAREGKGYAYF
DNA: TGCAGTGCTAGAGAGGGGAAGGGATACGCGTATTTT

D: NA
V: TRBV4-2
J: TRBJ1-4
size: NA
CDR3: CASSQPQTAVNEKLFF
DNA: TGTGCCAGCAGCCAACCCCAGACAGCGGTTAATGAAAAACTGTTTTTT

D: TRBD2
V: TRBV7-6
J: TRBJ2-7
size: NA
CDR3: CASSRAGGRSYEQYF
DNA: TGTGCCAGCAGCCGAGCGGGAGGGAGGTCCTACGAGCAGTACTTC

D: NA
V: TRBV2
J: TRBJ2-7
size: NA
CDR3: CASLGAGSSYNEQYF
DNA: TGTGCCAGCCTCGGGGCGGGAAGCTCCTACAATGAGCAGTACTTC

D: NA
V: TRBV27
J: TRBJ2-7
size: NA
CDR3: CASSDTPPRNYEQYF
DNA: TGTGCCAGCAGTGATACGCCTCCCAGAAACTACGAGCAGTACTTC

D: TRBD2
V: TRBV2
J: TRBJ2-7
size: few
CDR3: CASSDWDYGSYEQYF
DNA: TGTGCCAGCAGTGATTGGGACTATGGGAGCTACGAGCAGTACTTC

D: NA
V: TRBV3-1
J: TRBJ2-7
size: NA
CDR3: CASSQDSTASYEQYF
DNA: TGTGCCAGCAGCCAAGATTCGACAGCTTCCTACGAGCAGTACTTC

D: TRBD1
V: TRBV5-1
J: TRBJ1-2
size: NA
CDR3: CASSHGTGEGYGYTF
DNA: TGCGCCAGCAGCCACGGGACAGGGGAGGGCTATGGCTACACCTTC

D: TRBD1
V: TRBV6-5
J: TRBJ1-2
size: NA
CDR3: CASSYVRTGGGYGYTF
DNA: TGTGCCAGCAGTTACGTGAGGACAGGGGGGGGCTATGGCTACACCTTC

D: NA
V: TRBV21-1
J: TRBJ2-7
size: few
CDR3: CASSKDPTGSPYEQYF
DNA: TGTGCCAGCAGCAAAGACCCGACAGGGTCACCCTACGAGCAGTACTTC

D: NA
V: TRBV29-1
J: TRBJ2-2
size: NA
CDR3: CSVAGFSDAGELFF
DNA: TGCAGCGTTGCAGGTTTTTCTGATGCCGGGGAGCTGTTTTTT

D: TRBD2
V: TRBV20-1
J: TRBJ2-7
size: NA
CDR3: CSAGPGTSSYEQYF
DNA: TGCAGTGCTGGACCCGGGACTAGCTCCTACGAGCAGTACTTC

D: NA
V: TRBV7-8
J: TRBJ1-5
size: NA
CDR3: CASSLQRDQPQHF
DNA: TGTGCCAGCAGCTTGCAGCGCGACCAGCCCCAGCATTTT

D: NA
V: TRBV3-1
J: TRBJ2-7
size: NA
CDR3: CASSQGLSSGMNEQYF
DNA: TGTGCCAGCAGCCAAGGGCTGAGCTCAGGAATGAACGAGCAGTACTTC

D: NA
V: TRBV7-3
J: TRBJ1-2
size: NA
CDR3: CAGSLTGTTNYGYTF
DNA: TGTGCCGGCAGCTTAACTGGGACAACTAACTATGGCTACACCTTC